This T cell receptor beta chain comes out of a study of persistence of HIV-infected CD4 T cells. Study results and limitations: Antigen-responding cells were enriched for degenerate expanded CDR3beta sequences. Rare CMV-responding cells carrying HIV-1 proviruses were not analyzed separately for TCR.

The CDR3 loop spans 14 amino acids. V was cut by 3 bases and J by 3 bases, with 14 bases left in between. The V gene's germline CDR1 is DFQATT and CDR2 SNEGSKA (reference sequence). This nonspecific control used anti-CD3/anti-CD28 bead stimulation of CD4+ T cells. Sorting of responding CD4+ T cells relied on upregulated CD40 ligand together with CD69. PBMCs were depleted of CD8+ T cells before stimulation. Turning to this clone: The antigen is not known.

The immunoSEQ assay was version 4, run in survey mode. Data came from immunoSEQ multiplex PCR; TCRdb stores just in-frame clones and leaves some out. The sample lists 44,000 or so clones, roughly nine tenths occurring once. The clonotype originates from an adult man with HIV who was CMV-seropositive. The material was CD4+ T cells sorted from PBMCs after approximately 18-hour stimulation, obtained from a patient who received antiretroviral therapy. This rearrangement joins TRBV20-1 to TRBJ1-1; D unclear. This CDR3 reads CSASDRGRHTEAFF. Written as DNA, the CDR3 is TGCAGTGCTAGTGATCGTGGACGGCACACTGAAGCTTTCTTT.